A single sample is the source of the 28 T cell receptor beta chains below, sequenced in a study of T-cell memory formation after mild COVID-19. Each CDR3 protein gets one entry after TCRdb re-called the 5' RACE reads with MiXCR. The sample carries some 82,000 distinct CDR3 sequences, roughly 13% recorded once. The material sequenced was PBMCs or a T cell subset sorted from them (not recorded which). The receptors here all came from a man between 18 and 29 years old who had mild COVID-19 (a few samples of this study predate the infection). Cell type and time point are not known.

The chain employs TRBV12-3 or TRBV12-4 and TRBJ2-7, with D tentatively TRBD1 (6 bases). V dropped 5 bases and J dropped 2 bases, with 13 bases sitting between them. CDR3 size: 14 residues. CDR3 amino acids: CASSPVTGPYEQYF. The CDR3 DNA reads as TGTGCCAGCAGTCCCGTGACAGGACCCTACGAGCAGTACTTC.

This clonotype has more than one count but fewer than ten. CDR3 in amino acids: CASSPGQSNYGYTF. DNA for the CDR3: TGTGCCAGCAGCCCGGGACAGTCCAACTATGGCTACACCTTC. The V and J genes are TRBV2 and TRBJ1-2, with 7 bases lining up with TRBD1. V was pared by 6 bases and J by 2 bases, with 6 bases of the junction left unmatched. Germline V gene lookup returns CDR1 SNHLY and CDR2 FYNNEI. The CDR3 runs to 14 residues.

The chain links TRBV4-1 to TRBJ2-2; D may be TRBD1 (5 bases). Trimming stripped 3 bases from V and 3 bases from J, with 8 bases between. Germline CDR1 reads MGHRA; CDR2 reads YSYEKL. The CDR3 consists of 14 residues. The CDR3 DNA is TGCGCCAGCAGCCAGGGGCAGCACACCGGGGAGCTGTTTTTT. Translation: CASSQGQHTGELFF.

This clonotype was counted between two and nine times. The chain has TRBV4-3 and TRBJ2-7, with D possibly TRBD2 on 5 matching bases. The CDR3 length is 16 residues. Germline V gives CDR1 LGHNA, CDR2 YSLEER. V was cut by 0 bases and J by 3 bases, with 15 bases left in between. CDR3: CASSQDIEGRFYEQYF. The CDR3 DNA is TGCGCCAGCAGCCAAGATATCGAGGGTAGGTTCTACGAGCAGTACTTC.

The CDR3 nucleotides read TGCGCCAGCAGCAAGCGACAGACCGATACGCAGTATTTT. Translation: CASSKRQTDTQYF. This chain joins TRBV4-3 and TRBJ2-3; D perhaps matches TRBD1 (5 bases). Germline V gene lookup returns CDR1 LGHNA and CDR2 YSLEER. The germline V and J ends were trimmed by 5 bases and 6 bases, with 12 bases remaining between them. CDR3 length: 13 amino acids.

J is TRBJ1-2 and V is TRBV20-1; TRBD1 might be the D (5 bases). Deletions cut 7 bases from V and 2 bases from J, with 20 bases between. Germline loops: CDR1 DFQATT, CDR2 SNEGSKA (reference sequence). The CDR3 is 15 amino acids. CDR3 protein: CSVQGILQGNYGYTF. The CDR3 DNA follows: TGCAGTGTTCAGGGCATCCTCCAAGGAAACTATGGCTACACCTTC.

The rearrangement joins TRBV6-2 or TRBV6-3 to TRBJ2-3; D is uncertain. The CDR3 totals 12 residues. V was trimmed by 5 bases and J by 3 bases, leaving 6 bases between them. Germline-derived CDR1 and CDR2 are MNHEY and SVGEGT. CDR3 DNA: TGTGCCAGCAGTCCGGATACAGATACGCAGTATTTT. As protein: CASSPDTDTQYF.

This clonotype was counted a few times. This sequence joins TRBV7-9 and TRBJ1-1, with a possible D match to TRBD1 (5 bases). Per the germline V gene, CDR1 is SEHNR and CDR2 is FQNEAQ (reference sequence). Trimming removed 5 bases at V and 1 base at J, with 11 bases between. The CDR3 loop spans 14 amino acids. CDR3 bases: TGTGCCAGCAGCCAACCGGGACCGAACACTGAAGCTTTCTTT. Translation: CASSQPGPNTEAFF.

In DNA form, the CDR3 reads TGTGCCAGCAGCTCCCGTGGTAGCGGGGGTTTGGATGAGCAGTTCTTC. Protein: CASSSRGSGGLDEQFF. The chain recombines TRBV7-8 with TRBJ2-1, with 9 nucleotides matching TRBD2. The CDR3 length is 16 residues. The ends lost 4 bases at V and 8 bases at J; junction bases unmatched: 12. Per germline, CDR1 SGHVS and CDR2 FQNEAQ.

This clonotype was observed a few times. The V gene is TRBV6-4, the J gene TRBJ1-1; no clear D. V lost 3 bases, J lost 1 base, and 6 bases lay in between. Looked up from germline, CDR1 is MRHNA and CDR2 is SNTAGT. The CDR3 runs 13 residues. The CDR3 is CASSESENTEAFF. As DNA, the CDR3 is TGTGCCAGCAGTGAATCGGAGAACACTGAAGCTTTCTTT.

The chain uses TRBV5-6 and TRBJ2-7; D uncertain. Deletions cut 1 base from V and 6 bases from J, with 5 bases between. This CDR3 has 11 residues. Per germline, CDR1 SGHDT and CDR2 YYEEEE. CDR3 bases: TGTGCCAGCAGCTTGTCGTCCGAGCAGTACGTC. This codes for CASSLSSEQYV.

This clonotype has more than one count but fewer than ten. The chain is built from TRBV6-5 and TRBJ2-7; TRBD1 matches at 9 bases. V lost 5 bases to trimming and J lost 4 bases; unmatched junction nucleotides: 6. Germline CDR1 reads MNHEY; CDR2 reads SVGAGI. The CDR3 has 14 residues. CDR3 DNA sequence: TGTGCCAGCAGTGCCGGGACAGGGAGGTACGAGCAGTACTTC. It specifies CASSAGTGRYEQYF.

Only a few counts were recorded for this clonotype. The chain carries TRBV7-2 and TRBJ2-5, with D unresolved. This CDR3 comprises 12 residues. CDR1 SGHTA and CDR2 FQGNSA come from the germline V gene. Deletions cut 5 bases from V and 10 bases from J, with 14 bases between. The DNA for the CDR3 is TGTGCCAGCAGCCCCTCTGGGCTGGACCAGTACTTC. As protein: CASSPSGLDQYF.

The chain employs TRBV27 and TRBJ2-2, with 11 bases fitting TRBD2. The CDR3 extends over 16 amino acids. Germline loops: CDR1 MNHEY, CDR2 SMNVEV (reference sequence). V dropped 8 bases and J dropped 7; count of bases not matched to a gene: 12. The CDR3 spells CASLKLAGARGGELFF. CDR3 in DNA: TGTGCCAGCCTCAAACTAGCGGGGGCCAGGGGCGGGGAGCTGTTTTTT.

This chain links TRBV4-2 with TRBJ2-1; 8 bases align to TRBD2. The CDR3 length is 16 residues. CDR1 is LGHNA and CDR2 is YNFKEQ in the germline V gene. With 1 base clipped from V and 0 bases from J, the junction kept 2 bases outside the gene matches. CDR3: CASSQGSGGSYNEQFF. The CDR3, as DNA: TGTGCCAGCAGCCAAGGCAGCGGGGGCTCCTACAATGAGCAGTTCTTC.

The gene calls are TRBV12-3 or TRBV12-4 and TRBJ2-4, with 10 bases that match TRBD2. The CDR3 runs to 14 residues. Germline trimming cut 3 bases from V and 14 bases from J; bases unmatched to any gene: 10. DNA of the CDR3: TGTGCCAGCAGTTTCCCGGGACTAGCGAGCGGAGAGTACTTC. Translated: CASSFPGLASGEYF.

This clonotype was observed a handful of times. The chain links TRBV5-1 to TRBJ1-1; no definite D call. Germline V gene data show CDR1 as SGHRS and CDR2 as YFSETQ. With 3 bases removed from V and 3 bases from J, the gap between germline ends came to 15 bases. This CDR3 contains 15 residues. CDR3 sequence (DNA): TGCGCCAGCAGCTCCCGTGGTGGGCCGGACACTGAAGCTTTCTTT. Its translation: CASSSRGGPDTEAFF.

The gene calls are TRBV12-3 or TRBV12-4 and TRBJ1-1; weak D call: TRBD1 (5 bases). Trimming removed 3 bases from V and 1 base from J, with 9 bases in between. CDR3 size: 14 residues. In nucleotides, the CDR3 is TGTGCCAGCAGTTTCCCGGGGACGAACACTGAAGCTTTCTTT. Its translation is CASSFPGTNTEAFF.

This clonotype was counted many times. The chain employs TRBV11-2 and TRBJ2-5, with a weak D call TRBD1 (5 bases). V lost 1 base and J lost 2, with 8 bases in between. Per the germline V gene, CDR1 is SGHAT and CDR2 is FQNNGV. The CDR3 is 14 amino acids. The chain's CDR3 is CASSLGQLQETQYF. CDR3 DNA sequence: TGTGCCAGCAGCTTAGGACAGTTACAAGAGACCCAGTACTTC.

This clonotype was seen at least ten times. The chain links TRBV7-3 to TRBJ2-1, with no clear D. V gave up 3 bases and J gave up 6 bases, with 6 bases separating them. CDR1 and CDR2 (germline): SGHTA, FQGTGA. The CDR3 is 12 residues long. Written as DNA, the CDR3 is TGTGCCAGCAGCTTTCTTTTCAATGAGCAGTTCTTC. It codes for CASSFLFNEQFF.

This clonotype has just a few counts. The chain uses TRBV6-5 and TRBJ2-7; 8 bases match TRBD1. The ends lost 10 bases at V and 3 bases at J; junction bases unmatched: 11. This CDR3 comprises 14 residues. Per the germline V gene, CDR1 is MNHEY and CDR2 is SVGAGI. The chain's CDR3 is CATVERDRRYEQYV. CDR3 DNA sequence: TGTGCCACCGTGGAGAGGGACAGGCGCTACGAGCAGTACGTC.

This clonotype was seen a few times. The chain carries TRBV12-3 or TRBV12-4 and TRBJ2-3; no clear D. The V gene lost 6 bases and the J gene lost 2 bases, with 12 bases spanning the gap. The CDR3 spans 14 residues. The CDR3 sequence: CASSFEPLTDTQYF. The DNA for the CDR3 is TGTGCCAGCAGCTTCGAACCACTCACAGATACGCAGTATTTT.

V and J are TRBV20-1 and TRBJ2-2, with D possibly being TRBD2 (6 bases). The germline CDR1 and CDR2 sequences are DFQATT and SNEGSKA (reference sequence). Trimming stripped 1 base from V and 6 bases from J, with 18 bases between. The CDR3 runs to 16 residues. In DNA, the CDR3 is TGCAGTGCTAGAGCACCCCCCGGAGGGTTAGCCGGGGAGCTGTTTTTT. Translating gives CSARAPPGGLAGELFF.

V is TRBV12-3 or TRBV12-4 and J is TRBJ1-1; the D is unclear. The CDR3 is 12 residues long. V was clipped by 6 bases and J by 7 bases, with 12 bases between them. The CDR3 sequence is CASRDPGLEAFF. For the CDR3, the DNA is TGTGCCAGCAGGGACCCGGGCCTTGAAGCTTTCTTT.

A few counts support this clonotype. This chain connects TRBV7-2 to TRBJ2-3; D not certain. V lost 1 base and J lost 2, with 13 bases in between. The germline V gene has CDR1 SGHTA and CDR2 FQGNSA. CDR3 size: 16 residues. CDR3 protein: CASSLGYFMSTDTQYF. The CDR3 DNA sequence: TGTGCCAGCAGCTTAGGTTATTTCATGTCCACAGATACGCAGTATTTT.

This clonotype appeared a few times. This sequence joins TRBV29-1 and TRBJ2-1, with 7 bases lining up with TRBD1. This CDR3 is 14 amino acids long. The germline CDR1 and CDR2 sequences are SQVTM and ANQGSEA. Trimming at V came to 3 bases and at J to 5 bases, leaving 7 bases not matched to a gene. The CDR3 protein is CSVDSTGVNNEQFF. DNA for the CDR3: TGCAGCGTTGACTCAACAGGGGTTAACAATGAGCAGTTCTTC.

V gene TRBV28 combines with J gene TRBJ2-2, with D perhaps TRBD2 (5 bases). The CDR3 length is 14 residues. The V and J ends lost 7 bases and 3 bases respectively, with 12 bases between them. Germline assignment: CDR1 MDHEN and CDR2 SYDVKM. CDR3 sequence reads: CASNPGLDTGELFF. CDR3 in DNA: TGTGCCAGCAATCCTGGACTGGACACCGGGGAGCTGTTTTTT.

The chain links TRBV9 to TRBJ2-5; D might be TRBD2 (7 bases). V gave up 3 bases and J gave up 5 bases, with 11 bases separating them. The germline gives CDR1 SGDLS, CDR2 YYNGEE. The CDR3 length is 13 residues. In DNA form, the CDR3 reads TGTGCCAGCAGCGAGGGGGGGACGGAGACCCAGTACTTC. This encodes CASSEGGTETQYF.